This record concerns one T cell receptor beta chain sequence. Antigen: not known. Researchers prepared the TCRbeta library using unique molecular identifiers, the study reports. One entry per CDR3 protein, called by TCRdb with MiXCR from the PCR reads. This table holds around 450,000 distinct CDR3 sequences, 43% found once. The CDR3 is made up of 15 amino acids. J lost 6 bases, V lost 10 bases, and 17 bases had no gene match. Germline V CDR1 and CDR2: MDHEN, SYDVKM. This entry belongs to a study of T-cell reconstitution after alpha-beta-depleted transplantation in children. Study-level points and caveats: From newly produced T cells came most of the T-cell counts and diversity one year after transplant. Reportedly, only several hundred clones from non-depleted graft cells drove alpha-beta T-cell counts at about two months. It was surviving recipient T cells and thymic progenitors that gave some patients high TCRbeta diversity at day 60.

Sequencing was performed on PBMCs, taken before TCRalphabeta/CD19-depleted stem cell transplant. The V and J genes are TRBV28 and TRBJ2-7, with 8 nucleotides matching TRBD2. This receptor was taken from a girl aged 2 to 9 with aplastic anemia, due to receive a stem cell transplant. The CDR3 reads CATDFNGRAGGEQYF. DNA of the CDR3: TGTGCCACCGATTTTAACGGGAGGGCCGGGGGCGAGCAGTACTTC.